The 16 T cell receptor beta chains reported below all come from one sample, sequenced in a study of T cell responses to AZD1222 COVID-19 vaccine. Some clones are missing from TCRdb's copy, which holds only in-frame ones; the method was immunoSEQ multiplex PCR. This sample has 150,000 to 160,000 clones, with about 86% found just once. Here the sequenced sample was peripheral blood, taken on day 0 of MenACWY control vaccination. The receptors were gathered from an adult in good health.

The CDR3 loop is CASTLDRGFYNEQFF. The CDR3 coding sequence is TGTGCCAGTACTTTGGACAGGGGCTTCTACAATGAGCAGTTCTTC. The chain uses TRBV19 and TRBJ2-1; TRBD1 aligns across 9 bases. Trimming took 7 bases from V and 3 from J; bases not matched to a gene: 7. This CDR3 contains 15 residues. Per germline, CDR1 LNHDA and CDR2 SQIVND (reference sequence).

V and J are TRBV20-1 and TRBJ1-6; D not resolved. The CDR3 runs 13 residues. Germline V gene data show CDR1 as DFQATT and CDR2 as SNEGSKA (reference sequence). V was clipped by 3 bases and J by 10 bases, with 13 bases between them. For the CDR3, the DNA is TGCAGTGCTAGTCTACGGCCCCGATCACCCCTCCACTTT. It specifies CSASLRPRSPLHF.

In regard to this clone: The junction differs from germline at one of its ends, possibly a read error. V is TRBV3-1 (or the pseudogene TRBV3-2) and J is TRBJ2-3, with 8 bases matching TRBD2. Germline V gene lookup returns CDR1 LGHDT and CDR2 YNNKEL (reference sequence). The CDR3 runs to 16 residues. CDR3 sequence: CASTQIPGGAGDTQYF. The CDR3 DNA reads TGTGCCAGCACCCAAATCCCCGGGGGGGCCGGAGATACGCAGTATTTT.

This clone was counted a single time. The chain recombines TRBV6-2 or TRBV6-3 with TRBJ1-2, with D unresolved. The CDR3 extends over 15 amino acids. V was pared by 0 bases and J by 3 bases, with 11 bases between. Germline CDR1 MNHEY, CDR2 SVGEGT. The CDR3 nucleotides read TGTGCCAGCAGTTACTCGGGGTCCTTCGACTATGGCTACACCTTC. Translated: CASSYSGSFDYGYTF.

The chain joins TRBV5-6 to TRBJ1-2; 8 bases are a match to TRBD1. The CDR3 spans 16 residues. Per germline, CDR1 SGHDT and CDR2 YYEEEE. Trimming took 6 bases from V and 5 from J; bases not matched to a gene: 15. DNA of the CDR3: TGTGCCAGCACCCCTCTCCAGGGACAGGTGAATTATGGCTACACCTTC. Amino acid sequence: CASTPLQGQVNYGYTF. The entire variable domain, with the rest obtained from reference TRBV5-6 and TRBJ1-2, is as follows: DAGVTQSPTHLIKTRGQQVTLRCSPKSGHDTVSWYQQALGQGPQFIFQYYEEEERQRGNFPDRFSGHQFPNYSSELNVNALLLGDSALYLCASTPLQGQVNYGYTFGSGTRLTVV.

V is TRBV14 and J is TRBJ1-2, with D unresolved. The V gene's germline CDR1 is SGHDN and CDR2 FVKESK. The V end lost 4 bases, the J end lost 1 base, and 7 bases lay between the germline ends. The CDR3 length is 13 residues. The CDR3 loop reads CASSPRHNYGYTF. For the CDR3, the DNA is TGTGCCAGCAGCCCCCGACATAACTATGGCTACACCTTC. The entire variable domain, with the rest obtained from reference TRBV14 and TRBJ1-2, is as follows: EAGVTQFPSHSVIEKGQTVTLRCDPISGHDNLYWYRRVMGKEIKFLLHFVKESKQDESGMPNNRFLAERTGGTYSTLKVQPAELEDSGVYFCASSPRHNYGYTFGSGTRLTVV.

In this sample, this clone turned up a few times. The chain combines TRBV18 with TRBJ1-2; TRBD1 agrees at 8 bases. V gave up 5 bases and J gave up 3 bases; unmatched junction bases: 5. This CDR3 contains 14 residues. Germline loops: CDR1 KGHSH, CDR2 LQKENI. In nucleotides, the CDR3 is TGTGCCAGCTCATCAACAGGGGGAGACTATGGCTACACCTTC. Protein product: CASSSTGGDYGYTF.

The rearrangement uses TRBV5-1 and TRBJ1-3; the D is unclear. Looked up from germline, CDR1 is SGHRS and CDR2 is YFSETQ. CDR3 length: 17 amino acids. The ends were cut back, 4 bases at V and 4 bases at J, with 21 bases in the middle. The CDR3 bases are TGCGCCAGCAGCCACTCGGGAACTCGGGCAGCCGGAAACACCATATATTTT. It specifies CASSHSGTRAAGNTIYF.

V usage is TRBV5-1 and J usage is TRBJ2-7; weak D call: TRBD1 (5 bases). V lost 2 bases and J 2 bases, leaving 14 bases between the germline ends. In germline, CDR1 is SGHRS, CDR2 YFSETQ. CDR3 length: 15 residues. CDR3 nucleotide sequence: TGCGCCAGCAGCTTCACCCTCGACAGCCCCTACGAGCAGTACTTC. This gives the protein CASSFTLDSPYEQYF.

The genes are TRBV11-2 and TRBJ2-2, with TRBD1 matching over 8 bases. Germline-derived CDR1 and CDR2 are SGHAT and FQNNGV. The CDR3 length is 14 residues. The V segment lost 2 bases and the J segment 7 bases; nucleotides outside the gene matches: 3. CDR3 protein: CASSLQGAIGELFF. CDR3 coding DNA: TGTGCCAGCAGCTTACAGGGGGCGATCGGGGAGCTGTTTTTT.

The chain couples TRBV15 to TRBJ1-5, with D unclear. The CDR3 spans 12 residues. Germline assignment: CDR1 LNHNV and CDR2 YYDKDF (reference sequence). Trimming took off 3 bases at V and 3 bases at J, with 3 bases between the two ends. CDR3 protein: CATSSLNQPQHF. CDR3 nucleotide sequence: TGTGCCACCAGCAGTCTCAATCAGCCCCAGCATTTT. The full variable domain, rest sourced from reference TRBV15 and TRBJ1-5, is DAMVIQNPRYQVTQFGKPVTLSCSQTLNHNVMYWYQQKSSQAPKLLFHYYDKDFNNEADTPDNFQSRRPNTSFCFLDIRSPGLGDTAMYLCATSSLNQPQHFGDGTRLSIL.

The gene calls are TRBV5-1 and TRBJ1-2; TRBD1 matches at 11 bases. The germline CDR1 and CDR2 sequences are SGHRS and YFSETQ. This CDR3 has 15 amino acids. V lost 4 bases and J lost 7; bases outside the gene matches: 9. This CDR3 is CASSQRTGGLGGYTF. CDR3 DNA sequence: TGCGCCAGCAGCCAAAGGACAGGGGGCCTTGGTGGCTACACCTTC. The full variable domain, its missing parts supplied by reference TRBV5-1 and TRBJ1-2, is KAGVTQTPRYLIKTRGQQVTLSCSPISGHRSVSWYQQTPGQGLQFLFEYFSETQRNKGNFPGRFSGRQFSNSRSEMNVSTLELGDSALYLCASSQRTGGLGGYTFGSGTRLTVV.

The chain is built from TRBV5-1 and TRBJ2-5; D may be TRBD1 or TRBD2 (5 bases each). Germline CDR1 and CDR2: SGHRS and YFSETQ. This CDR3 is built from 15 residues. Trimming took 5 bases from V and 1 from J, leaving 15 bases between them. CDR3 DNA sequence: TGCGCCAGCAGTGGATGGGGCGGACTCCAAGAGACCCAGTACTTC. It specifies CASSGWGGLQETQYF. Full variable domain (rest looked up from reference TRBV5-1 and TRBJ2-5): KAGVTQTPRYLIKTRGQQVTLSCSPISGHRSVSWYQQTPGQGLQFLFEYFSETQRNKGNFPGRFSGRQFSNSRSEMNVSTLELGDSALYLCASSGWGGLQETQYFGPGTRLLVL.

The chain uses TRBV6-2 or TRBV6-3 and TRBJ1-6; D call uncertain. V was pared by 0 bases and J by 10 bases, with 10 bases between. CDR1 is MNHEY, CDR2 SVGEGT, per germline. This CDR3 has 14 amino acids. The CDR3 region has the DNA TGTGCCAGCAGTTACTCGTCGAGGCTATCACCCCTCCACTTT. Its protein product is CASSYSSRLSPLHF.

V and J are TRBV6-2 or TRBV6-3 and TRBJ2-3; D not certain. Per the germline V gene, CDR1 is MNHEY and CDR2 is SVGEGT. CDR3 length: 14 residues. V was cut by 6 bases and J by 5 bases, with 15 bases left in between. CDR3: CASSPLRAQDTQYF. In DNA, the CDR3 is TGTGCCAGCAGCCCCCTAAGGGCCCAAGATACGCAGTATTTT.

This clone was seen at least ten times. This rearrangement joins TRBV5-8 to TRBJ1-6; no clear D gene. Trimming removed 0 bases from V and 6 bases from J, with 13 bases in between. The germline gives CDR1 SGHTS, CDR2 YDEGEE. The CDR3 loop spans 16 amino acids. CDR3 sequence (DNA): TGTGCCAGCAGCTTGGAGAACACGGGAGCTAATTCACCCCTCCACTTT. Translation gives CASSLENTGANSPLHF.